Described below is a single TCR beta chain sequence and its context. Antigen unknown. The sample originates from a study of CD8 T cells in ankylosing spondylitis. General study findings and limits: Clones linked with disease were CD8+ and fairly uncommon in the peripheral blood. Apparently characteristic of ankylosing spondylitis blood was a TCR beta motif (eight highly homologous variants).

Scientists made TCR beta libraries using quantitative 5'-RACE with molecular barcodes. TCRdb recomputed calls from the 5' RACE reads with MiXCR, one row per CDR3 protein. The sample records about 90,000 distinct CDR3 sequences, 27% being singletons. The CDR3 runs to 13 residues. Trimming stripped 1 base from V and 2 bases from J, with 7 bases between. The germline V gene encodes CDR1 DFQATT and CDR2 SNEGSKA (reference sequence). The V call is TRBV20-1, the J call TRBJ2-3; D gene ambiguous. The sample consisted of blood, either unsorted or a sorted T cell fraction (not recorded which). The receptor's source is a male donor with ankylosing spondylitis or in good health (not recorded which). The CDR3 DNA reads as TGCAGTGCTAGAGGACATACCACAGATACGCAGTATTTT. It encodes CSARGHTTDTQYF.